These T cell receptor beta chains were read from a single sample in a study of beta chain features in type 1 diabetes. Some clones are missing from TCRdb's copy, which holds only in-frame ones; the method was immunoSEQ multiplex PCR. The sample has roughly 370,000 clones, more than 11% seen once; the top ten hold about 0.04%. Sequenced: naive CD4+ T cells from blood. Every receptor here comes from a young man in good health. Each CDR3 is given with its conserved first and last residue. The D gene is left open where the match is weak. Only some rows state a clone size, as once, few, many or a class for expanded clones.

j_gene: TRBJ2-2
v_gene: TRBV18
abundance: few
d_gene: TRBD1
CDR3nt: TGTGCCAGCTCACGTACCGTTGGACAGGGGTACGACGCGAACACCGGGGAGCTGTTTTTT
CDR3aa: CASSRTVGQGYDANTGELFF

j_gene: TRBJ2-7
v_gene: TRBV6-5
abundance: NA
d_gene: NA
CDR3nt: TGTGCCAGCAGTTCCAAGTACGAGCAGTACTTC
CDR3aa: CASSSKYEQYF

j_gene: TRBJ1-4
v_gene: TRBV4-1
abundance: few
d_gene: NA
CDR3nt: TGCGCCAGCAGCCTCAACGACGCACCAACTAATGAAAAACTGTTTTTT
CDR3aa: CASSLNDAPTNEKLFF

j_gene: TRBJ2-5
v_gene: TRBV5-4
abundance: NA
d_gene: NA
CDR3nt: TGTGCCAGCAGCTTGGAGGGGGAGACCCAGTACTTC
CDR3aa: CASSLEGETQYF

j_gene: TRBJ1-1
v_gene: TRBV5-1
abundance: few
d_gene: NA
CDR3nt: TGCGCCAGCAGCCCGGGGAACACTGAAGCTTTCTTT
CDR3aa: CASSPGNTEAFF

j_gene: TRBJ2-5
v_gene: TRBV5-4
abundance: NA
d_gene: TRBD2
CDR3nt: TGTGCCAGCAGCTTGAGCGGGGGGGCGGAGACCCAGTACTTC
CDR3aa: CASSLSGGAETQYF

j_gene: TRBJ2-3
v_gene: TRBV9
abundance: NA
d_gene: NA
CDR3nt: TGTGCCAGCAGCGCGGGACTCCAATCCACAGATACGCAGTATTTT
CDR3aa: CASSAGLQSTDTQYF

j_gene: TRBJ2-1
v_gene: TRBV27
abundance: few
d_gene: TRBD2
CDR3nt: TGTGCCAGCAGTCCCAGAGCGGGACGCTCCTACAATGAGCAGTTCTTC
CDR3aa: CASSPRAGRSYNEQFF

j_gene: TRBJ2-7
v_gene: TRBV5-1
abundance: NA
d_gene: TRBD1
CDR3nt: TGCGCCAGCAGCCTAAACACAGGGGGCGTGCAGTACTTC
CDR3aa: CASSLNTGGVQYF

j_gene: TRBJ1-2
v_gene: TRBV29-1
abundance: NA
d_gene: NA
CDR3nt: TGCAGCGTTGGGGACGTTAACTATGGCTACACCTTC
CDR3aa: CSVGDVNYGYTF

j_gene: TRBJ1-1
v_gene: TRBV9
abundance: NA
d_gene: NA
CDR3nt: TGTGCCAGCAGCGTAACATGGAAGAACACTGAAGCTTTCTTT
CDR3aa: CASSVTWKNTEAFF

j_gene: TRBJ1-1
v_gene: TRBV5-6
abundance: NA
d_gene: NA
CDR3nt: TGTGCCAGCAGCGTAATTTCGGTGGTATCGAGCACTGAAGCTTTCTTT
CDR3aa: CASSVISVVSSTEAFF

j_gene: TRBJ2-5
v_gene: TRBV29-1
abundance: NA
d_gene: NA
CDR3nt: TGCAGCGTTGTAGGGGACCGCCAAGAGACCCAGTACTTC
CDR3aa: CSVVGDRQETQYF

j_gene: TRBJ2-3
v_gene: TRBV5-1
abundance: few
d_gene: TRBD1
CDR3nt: TGCGCCAGCAGTCGCCTGACAGGGAATGTGGCAGATACGCAGTATTTT
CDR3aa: CASSRLTGNVADTQYF

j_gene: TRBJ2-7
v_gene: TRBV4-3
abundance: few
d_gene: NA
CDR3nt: TGCGCCAGCAGCAAAGACATTAATGAAGAGCAGTACTTC
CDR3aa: CASSKDINEEQYF

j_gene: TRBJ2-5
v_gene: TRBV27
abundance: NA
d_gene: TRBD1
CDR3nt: TGTGCCAGCTCGAGGGGGCCCTCGATAGGGACCCAGTACTTC
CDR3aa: CASSRGPSIGTQYF

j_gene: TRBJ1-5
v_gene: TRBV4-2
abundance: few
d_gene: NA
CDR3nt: TGTGCCAGCAGCCAGGCCGTCAATCAGCCCCAGCATTTT
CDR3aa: CASSQAVNQPQHF

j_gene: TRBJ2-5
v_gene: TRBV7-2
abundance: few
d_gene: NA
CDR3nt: TGTGCCAGCAGCTTAGATACGGGCGGCCAAGAGACCCAGTACTTC
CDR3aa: CASSLDTGGQETQYF

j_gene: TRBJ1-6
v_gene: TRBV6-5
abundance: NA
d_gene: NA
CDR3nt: TGTGCCAGCAGTTCCGAGACAGACGGGGCGGGTTCACCCCTCCACTTT
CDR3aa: CASSSETDGAGSPLHF

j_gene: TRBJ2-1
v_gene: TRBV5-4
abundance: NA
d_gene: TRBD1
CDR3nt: TGTGCCAGCAGCTGGTTGGGGACAGGGGAGGATGAGCAGTTCTTC
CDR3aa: CASSWLGTGEDEQFF

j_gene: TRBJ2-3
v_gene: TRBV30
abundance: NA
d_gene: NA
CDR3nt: TGTGCCTGGAGTGTTTGCAGGGTCCTCACAGATACGCAGTATTTT
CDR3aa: CAWSVCRVLTDTQYF

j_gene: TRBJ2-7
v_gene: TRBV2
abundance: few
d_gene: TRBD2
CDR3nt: TGTGCCAGCAGTGAAGCAGCGGGACTAGCGTCCTACGAGCAGTACTTC
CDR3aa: CASSEAAGLASYEQYF

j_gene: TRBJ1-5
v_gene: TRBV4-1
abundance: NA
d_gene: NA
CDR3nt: TGCGCCAGCAGCCAAGGACTGAATCAGCCCCAGCATTTT
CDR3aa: CASSQGLNQPQHF

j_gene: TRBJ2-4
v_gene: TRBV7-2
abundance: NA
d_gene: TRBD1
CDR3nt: TGTGCCAGCAGCCTGCCACCGGGGACAGGCACCAAAAACATTCAGTACTTC
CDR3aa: CASSLPPGTGTKNIQYF

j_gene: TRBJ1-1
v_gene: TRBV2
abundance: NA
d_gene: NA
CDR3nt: TGTGCCAGCAGTGGGGGACTCTTTAAATTAACGAACACTGAAGCTTTCTTT
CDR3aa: CASSGGLFKLTNTEAFF

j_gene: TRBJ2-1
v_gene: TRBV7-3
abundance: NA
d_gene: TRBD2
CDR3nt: TGTGCCAGCAGCTCCTCGGGACTAGTTACTGGGGAGCAGTTCTTC
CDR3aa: CASSSSGLVTGEQFF

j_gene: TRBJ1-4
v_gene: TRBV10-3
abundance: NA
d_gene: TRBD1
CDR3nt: TGTGCCATCGGGACAGCCCCCACTAATGAAAAACTGTTTTTT
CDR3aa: CAIGTAPTNEKLFF

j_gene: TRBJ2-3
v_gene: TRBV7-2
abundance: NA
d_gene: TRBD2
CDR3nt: TGTGCCAGCAGCCTAAGCGGGAGGGCCCAAGATACGCAGTATTTT
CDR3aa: CASSLSGRAQDTQYF

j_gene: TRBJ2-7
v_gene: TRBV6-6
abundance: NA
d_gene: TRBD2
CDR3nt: TGTGCCAGCAGTCCACGCCTAGCGGACTCCTACGAGCAGTACTTC
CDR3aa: CASSPRLADSYEQYF

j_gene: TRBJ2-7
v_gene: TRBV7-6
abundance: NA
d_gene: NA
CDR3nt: TGTGCCAGCAGCTTAGAAAACGGCCCCTACGAGCAGTACTTC
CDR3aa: CASSLENGPYEQYF

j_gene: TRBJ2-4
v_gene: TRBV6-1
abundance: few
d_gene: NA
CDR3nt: TGTGCCAGCAGTGAACCACTAAGGACAACCAAAAACATTCAGTACTTC
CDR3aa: CASSEPLRTTKNIQYF

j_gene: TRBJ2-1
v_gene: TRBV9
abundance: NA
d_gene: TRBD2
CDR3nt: TGTGCCAGCAGCTTTCGGACTAGCGGGGGTCCTCAGGAGCAGTTCTTC
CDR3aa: CASSFRTSGGPQEQFF

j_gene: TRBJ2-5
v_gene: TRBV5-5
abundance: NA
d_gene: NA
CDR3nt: TGTGCCAGCAGCGACTACGGTCGGGAGACCCAGTACTTC
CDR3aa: CASSDYGRETQYF

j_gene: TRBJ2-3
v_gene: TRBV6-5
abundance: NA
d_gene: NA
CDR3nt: TGTGCCAGCAGGTGGGCAGCTACAGATACGCAGTATTTT
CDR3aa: CASRWAATDTQYF

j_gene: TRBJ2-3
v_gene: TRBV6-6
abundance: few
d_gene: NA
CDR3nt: TGTGCCAGCAAATTTAGCACAGATACGCAGTATTTT
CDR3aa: CASKFSTDTQYF

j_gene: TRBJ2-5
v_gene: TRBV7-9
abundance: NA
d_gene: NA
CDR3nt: TGTGCCAGCAGCTTAGTAATCCAGCAGGAGACCCAGTACTTC
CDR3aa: CASSLVIQQETQYF

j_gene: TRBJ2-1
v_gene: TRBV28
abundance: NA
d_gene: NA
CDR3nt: TGTGCCAGCAGTTCCCCGGGACTGGGCAGCTCCTACAATGAGCAGTTCTTC
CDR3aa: CASSSPGLGSSYNEQFF

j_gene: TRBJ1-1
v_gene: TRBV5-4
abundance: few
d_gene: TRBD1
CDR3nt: TGTGCCAGCAGTACGACAGGGGCTGAAGCTTTCTTT
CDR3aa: CASSTTGAEAFF

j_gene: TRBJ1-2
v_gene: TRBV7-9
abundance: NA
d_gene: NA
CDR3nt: TGTGCCAGCAGTTTTGAGGCAGCGGGCTACACCTTC
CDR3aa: CASSFEAAGYTF

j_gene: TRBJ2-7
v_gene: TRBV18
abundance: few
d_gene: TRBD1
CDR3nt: TGTGCCAGCTCACCCCAGGGGGATTTGAATGGGCAGTACTTC
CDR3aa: CASSPQGDLNGQYF

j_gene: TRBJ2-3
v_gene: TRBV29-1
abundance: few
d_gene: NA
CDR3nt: TGCAGCGTTCCACAGGGCCGGGGGGTGCCAGATACGCAGTATTTT
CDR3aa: CSVPQGRGVPDTQYF

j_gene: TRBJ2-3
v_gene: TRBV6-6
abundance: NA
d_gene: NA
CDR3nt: TGTGCCAGCAGTTACCAGGGGCATAGCACAGATACGCAGTATTTT
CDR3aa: CASSYQGHSTDTQYF

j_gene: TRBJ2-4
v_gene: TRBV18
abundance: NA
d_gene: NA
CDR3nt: TGTGCCAGCTCACGTTCCCCCGGGCCAAAAAACATTCAGTACTTC
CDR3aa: CASSRSPGPKNIQYF

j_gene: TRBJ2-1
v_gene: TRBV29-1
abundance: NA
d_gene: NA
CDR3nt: TGCAGCGCAACAGGACCCGGCCCCAATGAGCAGTTCTTC
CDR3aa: CSATGPGPNEQFF

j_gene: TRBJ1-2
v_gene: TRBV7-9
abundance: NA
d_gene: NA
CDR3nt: TGTGCCAGCAGCCTAACAGGAGATACCTATGGCTACACCTTC
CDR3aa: CASSLTGDTYGYTF